This TCR beta chain is from a study of cytomegalovirus exposure and HLA in healthy donors (dated by TCRdb to 2015 to 2018). Study-level background: An earlier analysis of roughly 630 of the donors reported more than 250 Gb of sequence data and 120 million or so unique TCR beta sequences from 150 million to 200 million T cells. About 300 gigabases of sequencing data and 70 million to 95 million unique TCR sequences made up an early release that covered several hundred HLA-typed donors. Among the approximately 400 genotyped donors, approximately 76% belonged to the genetic ancestry cluster associated with self-reported Caucasian donors. The study was designed to test whether signatures of past pathogen exposure could be identified by cataloging public T cell receptors. The study profiled the T cell repertoires of 666 subjects by immunosequencing and related them to cytomegalovirus serostatus. Besides the first cohort of approximately 710 subjects, a separate validation cohort made up of 120 different subjects was used. The study combined high-throughput TCR immunosequencing, statistical association of individual TCRs with disease status, and machine learning to predict cytomegalovirus infection status. In a later analysis, previously published TCR beta repertoires from 550 to 750 donors were re-analyzed and high-resolution HLA genotyping was added so that TCR occurrence patterns could be studied. In the later analysis, no new phenotypic data were used to find candidate immune exposures; instead, reliance was placed on TCR beta sequences and their occurrence across donors. An earlier analysis of approximately 640 of the donors applied high-throughput TCR beta sequencing to assess whether each TCR beta V gene segment acted as functional or pseudogenic. Donor age, sex, ethnicity and CMV serostatus were compiled together with the repertoire data. A later genetic analysis took genome-wide SNP genotypes for about 55% of the roughly 670 donors and used that subset as a discovery cohort. Every repertoire in the discovery cohort had been generated on one and the same sequencing platform. HLA typing covered class I and class II loci at four-digit resolution. Typing coverage varied by locus: roughly 629-630 donors for A, B, C, DRB1 and DQB1; approximately 560 for DQA1; approximately 610 for DPA1; roughly 470 for DPB1. Roughly 5 DR-DQ haplotypes were handled as single units for association and clustering, since linkage in the cohort was strong. On average, around 240,000 unique TCR beta nucleotide sequences were sequenced per donor among about 400 genotyped donors of the cohort, with roughly 18% of those sequences being non-productive. Broader findings and caveats from the paper: Most TCR sequences were observed very rarely across donors, whereas some public TCRs were present in many individuals. A further reported finding was that TCR beta sequences accurately predicted the HLA-A and HLA-B alleles for most subjects in the first cohort. In a later analysis, the rate of TCR association differed among HLA loci, with DRB1 alleles having the most associated TCRs and HLA-C alleles having the fewest. A later genetic analysis reported fewer N-insertions in productive TCRs among donors in an Asian-associated ancestry cluster than the roughly 700-donor mean. Immune exposure information for the cohort was limited to CMV serostatus. V-gene and J-gene trimming of TCR beta chains was associated with a missense DCLRE1C variant in a later genetic analysis, and the association was replicated in an independent cohort. Linkage disequilibrium might explain the correlated functional status among segregating V segments, but an unknown experimental factor could not be ruled out. Specific HLA alleles were associated with 18,000 or so TCR beta sequences at a false discovery rate of 0.05 in a later analysis. HLA typing was unavailable for some donors at each locus, so association tests used only the typed subset. The sequencing pipeline was judged likely to have produced a cluster of highly shared sequence variants as a technical artifact. In a later analysis, most CMV-associated TCR beta chains were found to appear HLA-restricted, with HLA associations seemingly driven largely by CMV exposure. Compared with equally common non-associated chains, HLA-associated TCR beta chains in a later analysis were more clonally expanded and had lower generation probabilities. This cohort had only TCR beta chains sequenced, and the lack of alpha or paired-chain data limited which features could be detected. Because counts were too low, roughly 17 rarely observed V segments, including chromosome 9 orphons, were left out of the earlier analysis of approximately 580 of the donors. The classifier was reported to diagnose cytomegalovirus status with high specificity and sensitivity in both the original cohort and the validation cohort. In the study, some 160 TCR beta chains were listed as associated with cytomegalovirus. The authors suggested that the approach could potentially be generalized to other disease states and immunological phenotypes. Presence/absence analyses assumed roughly uniform sequencing depth across donors, an assumption that may not hold. Several of the top co-occurrence clusters appeared to be linked to parvovirus B19, influenza, CMV and Epstein-Barr virus, according to a later analysis. In vitro tests confirmed that a few of the cytomegalovirus-associated TCR beta chains recognize cytomegalovirus antigens. Strong co-occurrence of HLA alleles, especially DR and DQ, made assigning TCR associations to individual alleles difficult. In an earlier analysis of about 540 of the donors, most TCR beta V segments were observed in productive rearrangements about 87% or about 30% of the time, broadly matching IMGT annotations.

Libraries were constructed by the immunoSEQ multiplex PCR assay. The multiplex PCR relied on a mix of 60 forward primers for TCR Vbeta segments and 13 reverse primers for TCR Jbeta segments. The CDR3 region of rearranged TCR beta genes was amplified from genomic DNA by a multiplex PCR assay. Amplified TCR beta libraries were sequenced as 87-base-pair reads on the Illumina HiSeq System. Regarding the original processing steps: A later analysis counted approximately 76 million unique TCR beta chains across the approximately 700 repertoires, and 10 million to 11 million of these chains were shared by at least two donors. Raw reads were error-corrected and collapsed into unique sequences with a nearest-neighbor algorithm that merged closely related sequences to remove PCR and sequencing errors. Alignment of CDR3 sequences to IMGT reference sequences was used to assign V, D and J gene segments. For a sequence to be retained, at least a six-nucleotide match to both a V gene segment and a J gene segment was required. A rearrangement counted as productive if the CDR3 had no stop codons and remained in frame with V and J, and every other rearrangement counted as non-productive. Following IMGT convention, CDR3 was defined as the stretch from the second conserved V-encoded cysteine up to the conserved J-encoded phenylalanine. The earlier analysis of about 620 of the donors excluded sequences that lacked an unambiguous match to a single V gene segment. In an earlier analysis of a few hundred of the donors, V segments were called functional above 56.7% productive rearrangements and were called segregating when the between-donor standard deviation exceeded 5%. To diagnose cytomegalovirus status from the catalog of TCR beta chain sequences, a statistical classification framework was built. A later analysis assigned V and J genes by comparing TCR nucleotide sequences with IMGT/GENE-DB human TR gene sequences. A later analysis assigned CDR3 sequences and most-parsimonious VDJ recombination scenarios with the TCRdist pipeline. A later analysis defined each TCR beta chain by its CDR3 amino acid sequence plus V-gene family, and excluded reads lacking a unique V-gene family. As a way to deal with suspected cross-contamination and a sequencing artifact, a later analysis dropped 450 to 600 nucleotide sequences that were highly shared and had low generation probability. For each public chain, a later analysis derived a clonal expansion index from normalized ranks of inferred template counts within each repertoire. In a later analysis, generation probabilities were computed with a VDJ recombination model fitted to out-of-frame rearrangements, and the resulting probabilities were checked against IGoR. A later analysis scored TCR-TCR, TCR-HLA and TCR-CMV co-occurrence with hypergeometric tests, applying a repertoire-size bias correction to TCR pairs. False discovery rates were estimated in a later analysis by permuting HLA or CMV assignments 20 times. In a later analysis, co-occurring TCRs were grouped using DBSCAN, and TCRdist sequence similarity was added for clustering within HLA-allele-positive subsets. Co-occurrence clustering excluded repertoires with fewer than 30,000 or more than 120,000 public chains, plus five with anomalous nucleotide sharing. Drawn from immuneACCESS, this table holds only the in-frame rearrangements with V and J called that TCRdb kept. Clones are partly lost; checked studies trace under half to an unresolved V gene and leave the rest unexplained. The DNA gave D and trimming, while V, J and clone size come from that table. This sample lists 110,000 to 150,000 clones; more than 60% were detected once. Approximately 8.2% of the sample is in the top ten clones.

In total, 600 or so healthy bone marrow donors made up the cohort. Cohort members were all nominally healthy when sampled, although unrecorded immune exposures were likely present. The donor tested CMV seropositive, placing the donor among the roughly 300 seropositive members of the cohort. A peripheral blood sample was collected from each donor, and TCR beta sequencing was performed on peripheral blood mononuclear cells. Genomic DNA was extracted from the blood cell samples with the Qiagen DNeasy Blood Extraction Kit. Of note for this clone: This clone's antigen is unknown. There are no base qualities to consult, and no much larger clone falls within one base.

The origin of this receptor is a woman aged 45-59 years in good health and CMV-seropositive. The sequenced material came from PBMCs.

The CDR3 reads as follows: CASSPFTGGTYNEQFF. At the DNA level, the sequence is TGTGCCAGCTCACCATTCACGGGGGGTACCTACAATGAGCAGTTCTTC. The chain links TRBV18 with TRBJ2-1; 7 central nucleotides agree with TRBD2. V loses 2 bases at its end and J loses 2 bases; junction bases beyond the gene matches: 6. CDR1 and CDR2 are drawn from the germline V gene: KGHSH, LQKENI. The CDR3, cysteine through phenylalanine, is 16 amino acids long. This entry keeps only the CDR3 DNA: 48 bases, framed from base 1.